The 28 T cell receptor beta chains below were found in one sample sequenced in a study of vaccination effects on CD4 cells after COVID-19. CD4+ T cells specific for antigen were expanded with viral peptide pools by the ViraFEST assay before sequencing. Cells that had been cultured for less than 13 days were the source of isolated CD4+ T cells. Participants got two doses of BNT162b2 or mRNA-1273 vaccine. Their cognate antigens are unknown. The data were produced by immunoSEQ multiplex PCR, yet TCRdb's version contains in-frame clones alone and is incomplete. Of 30,000 to 40,000 clones in the sample, about 70% were seen once. The sample was CD4+ T cells from PBMCs cultured with HCoV-229E spike peptides, taken after COVID-19 vaccination. The source of these receptors is a human donor who received a COVID-19 vaccine.

This clone was counted between two and nine times. The CDR3 sequence is CASRADSLNYGYTF. The CDR3 coding sequence is TGTGCCAGCAGGGCCGACAGCCTCAACTATGGCTACACCTTC. J is TRBJ1-2 and V is TRBV2; tentative D call: TRBD1 (5 bases). The V end lost 6 bases, the J end lost 2 bases, and 13 bases lay between the germline ends. Germline CDR1 is SNHLY and CDR2 is FYNNEI. This CDR3 has 14 residues.

The V gene is TRBV18, the J gene TRBJ2-1; 9 bases line up with TRBD1. Trimming took 2 bases from V and 6 from J; bases not matched to a gene: 11. The germline gives CDR1 KGHSH, CDR2 LQKENI. This CDR3 comprises 17 residues. The CDR3: CASSPFVGQGTGNEQFF. For the CDR3, the DNA is TGTGCCAGCTCACCATTCGTAGGACAGGGGACAGGCAATGAGCAGTTCTTC. Based on the CDR3 plus reference TRBV18 and TRBJ2-1, the full variable domain is NAGVMQNPRHLVRRRGQEARLRCSPMKGHSHVYWYRQLPEEGLKFMVYLQKENIIDESGMPKERFSAEFPKEGPSILRIQQVVRGDSAAYFCASSPFVGQGTGNEQFFGPGTRLTVL.

In nucleotides, the CDR3 is TGTGCCAGCAGTTACCGGGATCTTCGGGACGAGCAGTACTTC. Translation gives CASSYRDLRDEQYF. The rearrangement links TRBV6-5 to TRBJ2-7; D is possibly TRBD2 (5 bases). Per the germline V gene, CDR1 is MNHEY and CDR2 is SVGAGI. V shed 2 bases and J shed 5 bases, with 13 bases lying between them. CDR3 length: 14 amino acids.

The chain has TRBV6-5 and TRBJ1-3, with 7 bases matching TRBD1. The V gene end was trimmed by 2 bases and the J gene end by 0 bases; junction bases not matched to a gene: 1. Germline V CDR1 and CDR2: MNHEY, SVGAGI. This CDR3 spans 15 amino acids. CDR3: CASSYRTGSGNTIYF. The CDR3 region has the DNA TGTGCCAGCAGTTACCGGACAGGCTCTGGAAACACCATATATTTT.

This clone appeared a few times. Sequence at one end of the junction differs from germline and may be a read error. The gene calls are TRBV27 and TRBJ1-6, with unresolved D. Germline assignment: CDR1 MNHEY and CDR2 SMNVEV (reference sequence). The CDR3 extends over 9 amino acids. Here the CDR3 reads CASRLPLHF. The CDR3 DNA follows: TGTGCCAGCCGTTTACCCCTCCACTTT.

The rearrangement uses TRBV30 and TRBJ1-2; D unclear. The V gene's germline CDR1 is GTSNPN and CDR2 SVGIG (reference sequence). V was pared by 3 bases and J by 4 bases, with 15 bases between. The CDR3 spans 14 residues. DNA for the CDR3: TGTGCCTGGAGGGGAACAAGTAGCATCTATGGCTACACCTTC. This translates into CAWRGTSSIYGYTF.

The chain recombines TRBV30 with TRBJ2-3; TRBD2 is a possible D gene (5 bases). V lost 7 bases to trimming and J lost 2 bases, with 13 bases between them. Germline assignment: CDR1 GTSNPN and CDR2 SVGIG (reference sequence). This CDR3 is 13 amino acids long. The CDR3 bases are TGTGCCTCCCTAGCAATAATCACAGATACGCAGTATTTT. This gives the protein CASLAIITDTQYF.

This clone has only a few counts. The chain recombines TRBV30 with TRBJ2-1; 8 bases are shared with TRBD1. The junction had 8 bases not matched to a gene; V was cut back by 2 bases and J by 5 bases. Germline V lookup: CDR1 GTSNPN, CDR2 SVGIG (reference sequence). This CDR3 spans 15 amino acids. The CDR3, as DNA: TGTGCCTGGAGTCCCGGACAGGGTAGACACAATGAGCAGTTCTTC. The encoded protein is CAWSPGQGRHNEQFF.

This sequence joins TRBV19 and TRBJ2-3; 15 bases match TRBD2. The CDR3 runs 16 residues. The germline V gene encodes CDR1 LNHDA and CDR2 SQIVND (reference sequence). V lost 8 bases to trimming and J lost 6 bases; unmatched junction nucleotides: 9. The CDR3 sequence is CASGTPGLAGGDTQYF. In nucleotides, the CDR3 is TGTGCCAGTGGAACTCCGGGACTAGCGGGAGGCGATACGCAGTATTTT.

This chain joins TRBV24-1 and TRBJ1-5; weak D call: TRBD1 (6 bases). V was cut by 10 bases and J by 3 bases, with 12 bases left in between. CDR3 length equals 13 residues. In germline, CDR1 is KGHDR, CDR2 SFDVKD. CDR3 region: CATPGQFNQPQHF. The CDR3 coding sequence is TGTGCCACTCCCGGACAGTTCAATCAGCCCCAGCATTTT.

V and J are TRBV7-9 and TRBJ2-1; possible D gene TRBD2, 6 bases. The CDR3 has 15 amino acids. The V end was cut by 5 bases, the J end by 2 bases, with 13 bases between. The V gene's germline CDR1 is SEHNR and CDR2 FQNEAQ (reference sequence). CDR3 bases: TGTGCCAGCAGCCCGGCGGGGACCCCCTACAATGAGCAGTTCTTC. Its translation: CASSPAGTPYNEQFF. Using reference TRBV7-9 and TRBJ2-1 for the parts outside the CDR3, the full variable domain is DTGVSQNPRHKITKRGQNVTFRCDPISEHNRLYWYRQTLGQGPEFLTYFQNEAQLEKSRLLSDRFSAERPKGSFSTLEIQRTEQGDSAMYLCASSPAGTPYNEQFFGPGTRLTVL.

The chain carries TRBV7-9 and TRBJ2-7; D might be TRBD1 (5 bases). Per the germline V gene, CDR1 is SEHNR and CDR2 is FQNEAQ (reference sequence). V lost 4 bases and J 0 bases, leaving 16 bases between the germline ends. This CDR3 region has 16 residues. This CDR3 is CASSSQSGLGSYEQYF. As DNA, the CDR3 is TGTGCCAGCAGCTCTCAGTCAGGGCTGGGCTCCTACGAGCAGTACTTC. Complete variable domain (other parts from reference TRBV7-9 and TRBJ2-7): DTGVSQNPRHKITKRGQNVTFRCDPISEHNRLYWYRQTLGQGPEFLTYFQNEAQLEKSRLLSDRFSAERPKGSFSTLEIQRTEQGDSAMYLCASSSQSGLGSYEQYFGPGTRLTVT.

The genes are TRBV7-9 and TRBJ2-4; D is ambiguous. The V gene lost 5 bases and the J gene lost 1 base, with 18 bases spanning the gap. CDR1 is SEHNR, CDR2 FQNEAQ, per germline (reference sequence). The CDR3 extends over 17 amino acids. The CDR3 protein is CASSRPSRFGAKNIQYF. The CDR3 DNA reads TGTGCCAGCAGCAGACCCTCTAGGTTCGGGGCCAAAAACATTCAGTACTTC.

This clone was observed a handful of times. This chain links TRBV29-1 with TRBJ2-2; tentatively, D is TRBD1 (5 bases). The CDR3 length is 13 residues. The ends were cut back, 7 bases at V and 0 bases at J, with 9 bases in the middle. CDR1 and CDR2 (germline): SQVTM, ANQGSEA. The CDR3 is CSADTPNTGELFF. The CDR3 region has the DNA TGCAGCGCGGACACCCCGAACACCGGGGAGCTGTTTTTT.

The chain has TRBV6-1 and TRBJ2-7; D might be TRBD2 (5 bases). Trimming removed 0 bases from V and 2 bases from J, with 11 bases in between. Per germline, CDR1 MNHNS and CDR2 SASEGT. This CDR3 spans 15 amino acids. CDR3 in amino acids: CASSEATGSPYEQYF. The CDR3 bases are TGTGCCAGCAGTGAAGCCACGGGGTCCCCCTACGAGCAGTACTTC.

V is TRBV27 and J is TRBJ2-2; D gene ambiguous. The germline gives CDR1 MNHEY, CDR2 SMNVEV (reference sequence). Deletions cut 6 bases from V and 1 base from J, with 9 bases between. The CDR3 totals 14 residues. The CDR3 DNA reads as TGTGCCAGCAGAGTGACGGGGAACACCGGGGAGCTGTTTTTT. Protein: CASRVTGNTGELFF.

The chain carries TRBV7-9 and TRBJ2-5, with D possibly being TRBD1 or TRBD2 (5 bases each). Looked up from germline, CDR1 is SEHNR and CDR2 is FQNEAQ (reference sequence). This CDR3 has 14 residues. Between the trimmed V and J ends, which lost 0 bases and 5 bases, there was a span of 10 bases. The CDR3 DNA reads TGTGCCAGCAGCTTAGCCGGGGCCTGGGAGACCCAGTACTTC. Its protein is CASSLAGAWETQYF.

V usage is TRBV10-1 and J usage is TRBJ1-5; maybe TRBD1 (5 bases). V was clipped by 8 bases and J by 3 bases, with 14 bases between them. This CDR3 spans 14 amino acids. CDR1 and CDR2 from the germline V gene are WNHNN and SYGVQD (reference sequence). CDR3 sequence: CASRDFSINQPQHF. CDR3 sequence (DNA): TGCGCCAGCCGGGACTTTTCCATCAATCAGCCCCAGCATTTT.

The rearrangement links TRBV24-1 to TRBJ2-2, with D unresolved. V shed 4 bases and J shed 0 bases, with 5 bases lying between them. CDR3 length: 14 residues. Germline lookup yields CDR1 KGHDR and CDR2 SFDVKD. The DNA of the CDR3 is TGTGCCACCAGTGAGCGCGCGAACACCGGGGAGCTGTTTTTT. Its protein is CATSERANTGELFF.

This clone appeared a few times. V and J are TRBV28 and TRBJ1-2; D gene unclear. This CDR3 spans 14 amino acids. In germline, CDR1 is MDHEN, CDR2 SYDVKM. Trimming removed 6 bases at V and 8 bases at J, with 19 bases between. The DNA of the CDR3 is TGTGCCAGCAGATTTCCCCGGGAAATGGGGGGCTACACCTTC. As protein: CASRFPREMGGYTF.

CDR3 sequence: CAINPAGGQSQETQYF. The CDR3 DNA follows: TGTGCCATCAATCCAGCGGGGGGGCAATCGCAAGAGACCCAGTACTTC. V gene TRBV10-3 combines with J gene TRBJ2-5; 10 nucleotides agree with TRBD2. Per germline, CDR1 ENHRY and CDR2 SYGVKD. V was pared by 7 bases and J by 2 bases, with 10 bases of the junction left unmatched. The CDR3 sequence is 16 residues long.

The chain couples TRBV15 to TRBJ1-2; D is unclear. Trimming took off 5 bases at V and 4 bases at J, with 8 bases between the two ends. The V gene's germline CDR1 is LNHNV and CDR2 YYDKDF (reference sequence). The CDR3 sequence is 12 residues long. The CDR3 sequence is CATSLGGYGYTF. CDR3 DNA: TGTGCCACCAGCTTAGGCGGCTATGGCTACACCTTC.

This clone has only one observation. One junction end disagrees with the germline gene, perhaps due to a read error. V usage is TRBV7-9 and J usage is TRBJ1-2; 8 nucleotides match TRBD1. Germline CDR1 SEHNR, CDR2 FQNEAQ (reference sequence). The CDR3 runs 13 residues. The CDR3 here is CASSPPYKGQVNF. DNA for the CDR3: TGTGCCAGCAGCCCCCCCTATAAGGGACAGGTGAACTTC.

The chain couples TRBV19 to TRBJ1-5; TRBD1 matches 7 bases. The trim removed 6 bases at V and 3 bases at J, leaving 14 bases unmatched. Germline V gene lookup returns CDR1 LNHDA and CDR2 SQIVND (reference sequence). This CDR3 is 17 amino acids long. Here the CDR3 DNA reads TGTGCCAGTAGGGAGACAGGGTTGGTTCTTAACAATCAGCCCCAGCATTTT. Protein product: CASRETGLVLNNQPQHF.

This clone occurred once. The V call is TRBV6-5, the J call TRBJ1-1; TRBD1 is a possible D gene (5 bases). Trimming left V 0 bases short and J 10 bases short, with 15 bases between. The CDR3 has 14 residues. Germline loops: CDR1 MNHEY, CDR2 SVGAGI. In DNA, the CDR3 is TGTGCCAGCAGTTACTCCCCAGGGATGATGGTAGCTTTCTTT. Amino acids: CASSYSPGMMVAFF.

This chain uses TRBV2 with TRBJ1-2; 8 nucleotides match TRBD1. Germline V gene sequence: CDR1 SNHLY, CDR2 FYNNEI. The CDR3 length is 13 residues. The V segment lost 8 bases and the J segment 8 bases; nucleotides outside the gene matches: 10. As DNA, the CDR3 is TGTGCCAGCGGGACGGACAGGGCACGAGGCTACACCTTC. Translation: CASGTDRARGYTF.

The chain joins TRBV2 to TRBJ2-3; D is unclear. The CDR3 contains 13 residues. Germline values: CDR1 SNHLY, CDR2 FYNNEI. Trimming took 3 bases from V and 2 from J, leaving 6 bases between them. The DNA for the CDR3 is TGTGCCAGCAGTGAGGTCAACACAGATACGCAGTATTTT. It specifies CASSEVNTDTQYF.

The rearrangement joins TRBV21-1 to TRBJ2-7; TRBD1 is taken as the D call from the table, unchecked against the DNA. TRBV21-1 is labeled a pseudogene. The CDR3 extends over 16 amino acids. The CDR3 DNA is TGTGCCAGCAGCAAAGAGGTCAGGTCGAGCTCCTACGAGCAGTACTTC. It specifies CASSKEVRSSSYEQYF.